This T cell receptor beta chain was captured in a study of lymphopenia after photon versus proton radiotherapy. Remarks on this clone: The antigen is unknown.

Study-level results: After lymphocyte nadir, photon-treated repertoires showed oligoclonal expansion, especially CD8+ Temra. Larger post-nadir TCR diversity loss correlated inversely with survival in deceased patients.

The assay was immunoSEQ multiplex PCR, and TCRdb's table has in-frame clones only and misses some. The sample lists about 65,000 clones, 75% to 90% seen once, with under 14% in the top ten. V shed 8 bases and J shed 11 bases, with 12 bases lying between them. This CDR3 spans 10 amino acids. Germline CDR1 is MNHEY and CDR2 is SVGAGI. The TCR sequence derives from an elderly man with esophageal cancer. Sample: peripheral blood, taken from a patient treated with proton-based radiotherapy. The genes are TRBV6-5 and TRBJ1-1; no definite D call. DNA of the CDR3: TGTGCCAGCGGACGCACCCGGGCTTTCTTT. This codes for CASGRTRAFF.